This T cell receptor beta chain was recovered during a study of T cell repertoires in cytomegalovirus infection. Study-level background: It was the public TCR beta signatures that indicated both CMV infection and matching HLA type. Study results and limitations: Identification of carriers of CMV plus the relevant HLA was performed using cumulative public TCR beta family frequency. HLA-C-restricted TCR beta clonotypes specific for CMV led the ex vivo response.

Germline-derived CDR1 and CDR2 are LNHNV and YYDKDF (reference sequence). CDR3 length equals 14 residues. Trimming cost V 3 bases and J 8 bases; bases outside gene matches: 4. TCRdb passed the reads through MiXCR, listing each CDR3 protein once. The repertoire holds around 110,000 distinct CDR3 sequences, with about 9.5% as singletons. On this clonotype itself: Its antigen is currently unknown.

The chain recombines TRBV15 with TRBJ2-1, with 10 nucleotides matching TRBD2. The sequenced material came from PBMCs, sequenced either directly or after in vitro stimulation (not recorded which). The TCR comes from a human donor in good health (CMV status not recorded). Some clones in this sample may be carry-over from other donors' samples. CDR3 coding DNA: TGTGCCACCAGCAGCGACCTAGCGGGAGATGAGCAGTTCTTC. Protein product: CATSSDLAGDEQFF.